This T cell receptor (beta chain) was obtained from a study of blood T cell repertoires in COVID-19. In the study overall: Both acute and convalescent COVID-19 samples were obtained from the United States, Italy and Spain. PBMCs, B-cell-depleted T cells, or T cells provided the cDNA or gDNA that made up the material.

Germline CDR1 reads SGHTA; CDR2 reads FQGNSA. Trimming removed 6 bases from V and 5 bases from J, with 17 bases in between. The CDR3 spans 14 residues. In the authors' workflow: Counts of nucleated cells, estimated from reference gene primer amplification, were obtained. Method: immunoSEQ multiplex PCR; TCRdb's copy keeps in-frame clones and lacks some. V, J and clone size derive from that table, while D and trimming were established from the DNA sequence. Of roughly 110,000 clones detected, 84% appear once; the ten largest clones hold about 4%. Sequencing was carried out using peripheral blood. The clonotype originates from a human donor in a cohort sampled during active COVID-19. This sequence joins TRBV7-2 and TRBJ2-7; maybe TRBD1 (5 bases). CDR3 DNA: TGTGCCAGCAGTGGAGTAGGGGCCTTCAACGAGCAGTACTTC. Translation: CASSGVGAFNEQYF.